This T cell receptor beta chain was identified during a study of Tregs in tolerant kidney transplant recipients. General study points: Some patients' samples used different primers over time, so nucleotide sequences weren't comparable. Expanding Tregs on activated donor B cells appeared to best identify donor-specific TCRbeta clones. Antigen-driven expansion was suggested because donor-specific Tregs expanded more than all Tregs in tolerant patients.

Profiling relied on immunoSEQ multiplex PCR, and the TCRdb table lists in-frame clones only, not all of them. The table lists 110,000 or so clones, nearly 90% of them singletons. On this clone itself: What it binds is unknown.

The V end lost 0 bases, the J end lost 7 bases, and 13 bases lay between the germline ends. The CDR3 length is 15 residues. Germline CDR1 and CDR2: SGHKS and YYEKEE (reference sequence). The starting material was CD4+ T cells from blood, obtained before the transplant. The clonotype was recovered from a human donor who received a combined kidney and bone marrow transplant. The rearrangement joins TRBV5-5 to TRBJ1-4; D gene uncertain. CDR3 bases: TGTGCCAGCAGCTTGGCCCTCGGGGTTGGTGAAAAACTGTTTTTT. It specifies CASSLALGVGEKLFF.